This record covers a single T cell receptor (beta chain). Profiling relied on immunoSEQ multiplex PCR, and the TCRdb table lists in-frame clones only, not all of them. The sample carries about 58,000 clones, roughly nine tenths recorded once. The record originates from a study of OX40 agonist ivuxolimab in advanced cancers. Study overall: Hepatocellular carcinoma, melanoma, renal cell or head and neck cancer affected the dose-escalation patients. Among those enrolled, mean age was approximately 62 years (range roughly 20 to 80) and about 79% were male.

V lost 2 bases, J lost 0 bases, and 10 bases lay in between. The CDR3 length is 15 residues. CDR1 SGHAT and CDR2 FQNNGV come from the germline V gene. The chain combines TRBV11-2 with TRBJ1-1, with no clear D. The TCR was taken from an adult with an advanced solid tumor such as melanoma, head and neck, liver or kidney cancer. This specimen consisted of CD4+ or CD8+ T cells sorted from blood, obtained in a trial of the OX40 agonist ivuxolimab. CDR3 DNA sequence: TGTGCCAGCAGCTTATCAGCGGATTTGAACACTGAAGCTTTCTTT. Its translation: CASSLSADLNTEAFF.